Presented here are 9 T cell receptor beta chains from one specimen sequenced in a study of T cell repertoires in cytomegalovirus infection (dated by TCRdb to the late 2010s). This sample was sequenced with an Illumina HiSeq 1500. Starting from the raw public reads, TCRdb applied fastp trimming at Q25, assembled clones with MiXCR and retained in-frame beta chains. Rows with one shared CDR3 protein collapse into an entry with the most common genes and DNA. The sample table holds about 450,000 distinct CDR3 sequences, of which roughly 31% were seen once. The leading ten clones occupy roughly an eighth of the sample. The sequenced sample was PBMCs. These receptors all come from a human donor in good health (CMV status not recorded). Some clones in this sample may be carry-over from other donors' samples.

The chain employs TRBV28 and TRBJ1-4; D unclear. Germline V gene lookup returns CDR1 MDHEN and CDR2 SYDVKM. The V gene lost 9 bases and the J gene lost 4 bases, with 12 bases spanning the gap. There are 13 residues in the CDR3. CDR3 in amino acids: CASGSGSNEKLFF. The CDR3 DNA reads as TGTGCCAGTGGGTCGGGCAGTAATGAAAAACTGTTTTTT.

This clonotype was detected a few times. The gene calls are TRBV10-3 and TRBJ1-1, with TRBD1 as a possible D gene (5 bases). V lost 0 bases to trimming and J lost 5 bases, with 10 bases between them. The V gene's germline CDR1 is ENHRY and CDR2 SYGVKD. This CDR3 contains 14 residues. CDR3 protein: CAISESGGKTEAFF. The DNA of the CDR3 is TGTGCCATCAGTGAGTCGGGGGGAAAGACTGAAGCTTTCTTT.

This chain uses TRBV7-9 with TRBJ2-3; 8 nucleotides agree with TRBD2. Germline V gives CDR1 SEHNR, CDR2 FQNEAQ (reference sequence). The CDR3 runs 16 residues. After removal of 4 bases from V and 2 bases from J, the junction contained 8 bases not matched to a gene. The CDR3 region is CASSSTTSVVTDTQYF. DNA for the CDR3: TGTGCCAGCAGCTCAACGACTAGCGTGGTCACAGATACGCAGTATTTT. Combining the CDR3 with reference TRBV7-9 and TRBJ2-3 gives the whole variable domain DTGVSQNPRHKITKRGQNVTFRCDPISEHNRLYWYRQTLGQGPEFLTYFQNEAQLEKSRLLSDRFSAERPKGSFSTLEIQRTEQGDSAMYLCASSSTTSVVTDTQYFGPGTRLTVL.

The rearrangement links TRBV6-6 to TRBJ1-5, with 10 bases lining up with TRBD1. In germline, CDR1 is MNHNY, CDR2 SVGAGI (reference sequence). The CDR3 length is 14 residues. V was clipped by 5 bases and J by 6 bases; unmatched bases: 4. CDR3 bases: TGTGCCAGCAGTACGACAGGGGGCTTTCAGCCCCAGCATTTT. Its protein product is CASSTTGGFQPQHF.

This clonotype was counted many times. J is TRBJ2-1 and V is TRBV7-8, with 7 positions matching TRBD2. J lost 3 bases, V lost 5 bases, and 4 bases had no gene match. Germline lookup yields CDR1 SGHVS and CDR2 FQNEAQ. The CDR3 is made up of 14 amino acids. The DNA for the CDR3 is TGTGCCAGCAGCGTCCGGGACTACTACAATGAGCAGTTCTTC. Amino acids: CASSVRDYYNEQFF.

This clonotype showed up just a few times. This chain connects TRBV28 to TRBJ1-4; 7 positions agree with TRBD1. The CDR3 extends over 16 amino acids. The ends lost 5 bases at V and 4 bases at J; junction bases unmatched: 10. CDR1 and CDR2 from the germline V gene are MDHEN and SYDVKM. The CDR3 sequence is CASSPPPGQLNEKLFF. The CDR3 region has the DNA TGTGCCAGCAGTCCACCTCCGGGACAGCTTAATGAAAAACTGTTTTTT.

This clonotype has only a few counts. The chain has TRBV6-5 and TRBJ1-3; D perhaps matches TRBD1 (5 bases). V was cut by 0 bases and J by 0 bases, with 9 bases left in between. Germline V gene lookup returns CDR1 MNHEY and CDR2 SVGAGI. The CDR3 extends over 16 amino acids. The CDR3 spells CASSYSGRLSGNTIYF. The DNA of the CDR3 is TGTGCCAGCAGTTACTCGGGACGGCTCTCTGGAAACACCATATATTTT.

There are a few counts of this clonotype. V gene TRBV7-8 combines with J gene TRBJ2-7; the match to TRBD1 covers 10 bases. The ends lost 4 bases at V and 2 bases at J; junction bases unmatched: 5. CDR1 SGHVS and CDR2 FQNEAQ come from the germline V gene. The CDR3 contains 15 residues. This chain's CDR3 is CASSSAGQGPYEQYF. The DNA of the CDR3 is TGTGCCAGCAGCTCTGCGGGACAGGGGCCCTACGAGCAGTACTTC.

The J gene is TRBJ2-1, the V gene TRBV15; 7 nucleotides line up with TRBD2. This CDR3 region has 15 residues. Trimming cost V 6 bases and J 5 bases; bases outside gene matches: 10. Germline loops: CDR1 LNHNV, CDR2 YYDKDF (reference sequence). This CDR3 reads CATREAPAGNNEQFF. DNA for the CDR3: TGTGCCACCAGGGAAGCTCCAGCGGGGAACAATGAGCAGTTCTTC. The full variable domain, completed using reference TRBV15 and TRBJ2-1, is DAMVIQNPRYQVTQFGKPVTLSCSQTLNHNVMYWYQQKSSQAPKLLFHYYDKDFNNEADTPDNFQSRRPNTSFCFLDIRSPGLGDTAMYLCATREAPAGNNEQFFGPGTRLTVL.